The entry that follows covers one TCR beta chain sequence. RNA in amounts of roughly 0.45 to 1 ug was reverse transcribed with random hexamers. Each CDR3 protein is one row after TCRdb ran MiXCR on the immunoSEQ multiplex PCR reads. Of around 71,000 distinct CDR3 sequences listed, just over 90% were seen once; the top ten hold roughly 0.16%. The data originate from a study of CD8 T cells in Susac syndrome. Sequenced: CD4+ T cells from PBMCs. The TCR sequence derives from a human donor with Susac syndrome.

CDR3 DNA: TGTGCCAGCAGTGTGGTACAGTTATACACCGGGGAGCTGTTTTTT. Its translation is CASSVVQLYTGELFF. The rearrangement uses TRBV2 and TRBJ2-2; D call uncertain. Germline assignment: CDR1 SNHLY and CDR2 FYNNEI. The V end lost 4 bases, the J end lost 3 bases, and 12 bases lay between the germline ends. The CDR3 is made up of 15 amino acids.